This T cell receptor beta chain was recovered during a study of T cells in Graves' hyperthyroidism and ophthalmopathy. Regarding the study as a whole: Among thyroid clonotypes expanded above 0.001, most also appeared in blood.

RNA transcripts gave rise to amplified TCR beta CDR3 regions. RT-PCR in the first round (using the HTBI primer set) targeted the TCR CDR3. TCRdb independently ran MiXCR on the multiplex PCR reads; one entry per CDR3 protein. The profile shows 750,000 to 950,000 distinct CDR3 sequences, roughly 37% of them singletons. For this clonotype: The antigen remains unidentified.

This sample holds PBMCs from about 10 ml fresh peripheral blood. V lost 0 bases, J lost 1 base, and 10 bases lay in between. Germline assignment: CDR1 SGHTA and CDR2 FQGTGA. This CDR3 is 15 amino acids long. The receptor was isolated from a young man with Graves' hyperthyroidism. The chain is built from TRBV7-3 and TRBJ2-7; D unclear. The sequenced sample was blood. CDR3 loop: CASSLTGIGSYEQYF. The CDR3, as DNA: TGTGCCAGCAGCTTAACAGGGATTGGGTCCTACGAGCAGTACTTC. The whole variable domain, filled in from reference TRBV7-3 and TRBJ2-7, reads GAGVSQTPSNKVTEKGKYVELRCDPISGHTALYWYRQSLGQGPEFLIYFQGTGAADDSGLPNDRFFAVRPEGSVSTLKIQRTERGDSAVYLCASSLTGIGSYEQYFGPGTRLTVT.